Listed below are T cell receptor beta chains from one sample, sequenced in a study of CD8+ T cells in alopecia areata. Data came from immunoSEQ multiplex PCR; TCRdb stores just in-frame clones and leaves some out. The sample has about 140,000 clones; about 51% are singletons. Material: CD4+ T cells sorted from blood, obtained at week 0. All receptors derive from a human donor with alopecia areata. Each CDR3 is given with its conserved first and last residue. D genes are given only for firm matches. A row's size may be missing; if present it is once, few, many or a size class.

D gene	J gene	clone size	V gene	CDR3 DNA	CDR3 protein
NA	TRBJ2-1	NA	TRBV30	TGTGCCTGGAATTCGGCGGCGGGTGAGCAGTTCTTC	CAWNSAAGEQFF
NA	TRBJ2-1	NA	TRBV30	TGTGCCTGGAGTGTCGTAGCGCAGTCCTCCGGTTACTACAATGAGCAGTTCTTC	CAWSVVAQSSGYYNEQFF
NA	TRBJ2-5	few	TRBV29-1	TGCAGCGTCGGGGGGACCCAGTACTTC	CSVGGTQYF
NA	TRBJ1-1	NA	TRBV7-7	TGTGCCAGCAGCAGGGAGCTGGGGACTGAAGCTTTCTTT	CASSRELGTEAFF
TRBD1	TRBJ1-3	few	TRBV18	TGTGCCAGCTCCCGTGAGCACCCGGGACAGGCCCCTGGAAACACCATATATTTT	CASSREHPGQAPGNTIYF
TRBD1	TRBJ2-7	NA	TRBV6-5	TGTGCCAGCAGCAGTACAGGGGGTGAATACGAGCAGTACTTC	CASSSTGGEYEQYF
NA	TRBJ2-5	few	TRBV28	TGTGCCAGCAGTCCGCCCGTAGGAGAGACCCAGTACTTC	CASSPPVGETQYF
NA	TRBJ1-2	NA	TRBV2	TGTGCCAGCAGGGCCTATGGCTACACCTTC	CASRAYGYTF
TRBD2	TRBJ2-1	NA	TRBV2	TGTGCCAGCCGGGGACTAGCGGTCCCCTACAATGAGCAGTTCTTC	CASRGLAVPYNEQFF
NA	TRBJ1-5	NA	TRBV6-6	TGTGCCAGCAGCCTACAGGGTTATCAGCCCCAGCATTTT	CASSLQGYQPQHF
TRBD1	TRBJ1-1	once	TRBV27	TGTGCCAGCAGCCGTAGGACAGGGGGCGGATGGACTGAAGCTTTCTTT	CASSRRTGGGWTEAFF
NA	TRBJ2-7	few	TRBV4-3	TGCGCCAGCAGCCAAGTGGTCTGGACCTACGAGCAGTACTTC	CASSQVVWTYEQYF
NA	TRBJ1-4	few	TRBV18	TGTGCCAGCTCACTCAAACCGTTAGAAACCAATGAAAAACTGTTTTTT	CASSLKPLETNEKLFF
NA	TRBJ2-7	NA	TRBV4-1	TGCGCCAGCAGCCAAGATAGGATAGCCCACGAGCAGTACTTC	CASSQDRIAHEQYF
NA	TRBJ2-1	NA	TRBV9	TGTGCCAGCAGCGTAGCGGGGGCCTACAATGAGCAGTTCTTC	CASSVAGAYNEQFF
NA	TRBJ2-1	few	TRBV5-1	TGCGCCAGCAGCTTGCTGGGAATGGTCCTAAATGAGCAGTTCTTC	CASSLLGMVLNEQFF
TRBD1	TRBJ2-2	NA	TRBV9	TGTGCCAGCACGGACAGGCCCACCGGGGAGCTGTTTTTT	CASTDRPTGELFF
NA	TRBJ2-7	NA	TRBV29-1	TGCAGCGCCCGGGACACTCCCTACGAGCAGTACTTC	CSARDTPYEQYF
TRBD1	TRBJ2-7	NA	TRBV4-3	TGCGCCAGCAGCCACGACAGGGATATCTACGAGCAGTACTTC	CASSHDRDIYEQYF
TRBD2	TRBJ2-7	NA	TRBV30	TGTGCCTGGAGTGTAGCGGGGTACTACGAGCAGTACTTC	CAWSVAGYYEQYF
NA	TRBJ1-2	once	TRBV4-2	TGTGCCAGCAGCCAAGATTCGGGGAAGAGGGGTAACTATGGCTACACCTTC	CASSQDSGKRGNYGYTF
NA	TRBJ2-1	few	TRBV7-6	TGTGCCAGCAGCCCGATCCGAGGTACCCAGCAGTTCTTC	CASSPIRGTQQFF
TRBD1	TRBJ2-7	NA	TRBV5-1	TGCGCCAGCAGATTGATTCTAGACAGGGACTCCTACGAGCAGTACTTC	CASRLILDRDSYEQYF
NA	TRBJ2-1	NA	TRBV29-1	TGCAGCGTTGATGATGGAGCGTTCTACAATGAGCAGTTCTTC	CSVDDGAFYNEQFF
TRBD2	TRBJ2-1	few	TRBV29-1	TGCAGCGTTGGGACTAGCGGACGCACCTACAATGAGCAGTTCTTC	CSVGTSGRTYNEQFF
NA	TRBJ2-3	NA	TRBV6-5	TGTGCCAGCCGTCTCCGGGCCGTTAGCACAGATACGCAGTATTTT	CASRLRAVSTDTQYF
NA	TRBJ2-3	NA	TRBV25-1	TGTGCCAGCAGTGCGCTAGCGACCAGTCTAACAGATACGCAGTATTTT	CASSALATSLTDTQYF
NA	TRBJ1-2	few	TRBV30	TGTGCCTGGCTCAACCTACCCGGGGGGCGTTTGACCGGCTACACCTTC	CAWLNLPGGRLTGYTF
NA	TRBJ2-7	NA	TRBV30	TGTGCCTGGACGGTCCGCGACGGACAGGTGGAGGGCGAGCAGTACTTC	CAWTVRDGQVEGEQYF
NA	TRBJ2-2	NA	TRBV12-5	TGTGCTAGTGGTTTGGTGGGCCGCGCGCTGTTTTTT	CASGLVGRALFF
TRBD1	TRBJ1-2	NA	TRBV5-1	TGCGCCAGCAGCTTGACAGGGGAACTGACCGGCTACACCTTC	CASSLTGELTGYTF